This passage covers 27 T cell receptor beta chains from one sample sequenced in a study of T cell clonality in common variable immunodeficiency. Assay: immunoSEQ multiplex PCR; the TCRdb copy retains only in-frame clones and omits some. The sample includes over 35,000 clones, none of them occurring once. Specimen: peripheral blood mononuclear cells. Every receptor here comes from a person aged 18 to 75 in good health.

Note on this clone: The junction departs from the called germline gene at one end, perhaps through a read error. Read data end 3 residues before the CDR3 end; the end is taken from the germline J gene. The chain carries TRBV7-7 and TRBJ1-2; D gene ambiguous. Germline V gene data show CDR1 as SSHAT and CDR2 as FNYEAQ (reference sequence). CDR3 size: 15 residues. The DNA read from the CDR3 is TGTGCTAGCAGCTCAGGAAGCGGGATGGGCAATGAC. Its protein product is CASSSGSGMGND. The CDR3, in full, reads CASSSGSGMGNDYTF.

This clone occurred many times. Coverage ceases 3 residues before the CDR3 finishes, and the germline J gene fills in the end. J is TRBJ2-2 and V is TRBV2, with D maybe TRBD2 (6 bases). Trimming left V 6 bases short and J 2 bases short, with 10 bases between. CDR3 length: 14 residues. CDR1 and CDR2 from the germline V gene are SNHLY and FYNNEI. The CDR3 protein is CASRVSGNTGELFF. The CDR3 bases that were read are TGTGCCAGCAGGGTTAGCGGAAACACCGGGGAG.

The table lists this clone with many counts. The read ends 3 residues shy of where the CDR3 ends; the end is completed using the germline J gene. This chain uses TRBV7-2 with TRBJ2-3; the match to TRBD2 covers 9 bases. The CDR3 sequence is 15 residues long. The J segment lost 0 bases and the V segment lost 5 bases, leaving 3 bases of the junction unmatched. CDR1 and CDR2 from the germline V gene are SGHTA and FQGNSA. The CDR3 here is CASSGTSSSTDTQYF. The part of the CDR3 DNA that was read is TGTGCCAGCAGCGGGACTAGCTCTAGCACAGATACG.

This clone appeared a few times. The read stops 3 residues short of the end of the CDR3; the missing end is completed from the germline J gene. The J gene is TRBJ1-1, the V gene TRBV6-1, with D tentatively TRBD1 (5 bases). The V end was cut by 2 bases, the J end by 2 bases, with 12 bases between. The CDR3 has 15 amino acids. Per germline, CDR1 MNHNS and CDR2 SASEGT. The CDR3: CASSERPQGNTEAFF. The DNA read from the CDR3 is TGTGCCAGCAGTGAAAGGCCTCAGGGAAACACTGAA.

This clone occurred many times. The CDR3 is cut off 3 residues early in the read; its end comes from the germline J gene. The chain is built from TRBV20-1 and TRBJ2-1; TRBD2 matches at 8 bases. The V gene end was trimmed by 4 bases and the J gene end by 6 bases; junction bases not matched to a gene: 14. This CDR3 is 16 amino acids long. In germline, CDR1 is DFQATT, CDR2 SNEGSKA (reference sequence). The CDR3 region is CSATVRGTRHSNEQFF. Incomplete CDR3 DNA: TGCAGTGCTACGGTTCGGGGGACTAGGCACTCCAATGAG.

This clone was seen ten or more times. The sequenced fragment ends 3 residues before the CDR3 boundary, so the rest is inferred from the germline J gene. The chain is built from TRBV30 and TRBJ2-2; 14 bases match TRBD2. Germline CDR1 GTSNPN, CDR2 SVGIG (reference sequence). This CDR3 has 16 amino acids. V was clipped by 5 bases and J by 7 bases; unmatched bases: 9. The DNA read from the CDR3 is TGTGCCTGGGGGGGACTAGCGGGAGCTCCGGTCGGGGAG. Amino acids: CAWGGLAGAPVGE. The entire CDR3 protein reads CAWGGLAGAPVGELFF.

Many counts were recorded for this clone. The read terminates 3 residues ahead of where the CDR3 ends, so the germline J gene completes it. The rearrangement joins TRBV14 to TRBJ1-1, with D unresolved. Germline-derived CDR1 and CDR2 are SGHDN and FVKESK. Trimming took 2 bases from V and 1 from J, leaving 11 bases between them. This CDR3 comprises 15 residues. The part of the CDR3 DNA that was read is TGTGCCAGCAGCCAACAGGCCTTTGGGAACACTGAA. This sequence encodes CASSQQAFGNTE. The entire CDR3 protein is CASSQQAFGNTEAFF.

This clone was found many times. The CDR3 is cut off 3 residues early in the read; its end comes from the germline J gene. The V gene is TRBV19, the J gene TRBJ1-5; D is uncertain. CDR3 length: 16 amino acids. CDR1 LNHDA and CDR2 SQIVND come from the germline V gene (reference sequence). V lost 7 bases, J lost 6 bases, and 22 bases lay in between. CDR3 bases read: TGTGCCAGTAAGCAACCCTCCCCGGGGATGTTTCAGCCC. This gives the protein CASKQPSPGMFQP. The complete CDR3 reads CASKQPSPGMFQPQHF.

Many counts were recorded for this clone. From the germline J gene comes the end of the CDR3, since the read stops 3 residues before it. The chain carries TRBV5-1 and TRBJ1-2; D might be TRBD1 (6 bases). Trimming stripped 1 base from V and 7 bases from J, with 17 bases between. The CDR3 has 15 residues. Germline loops: CDR1 SGHRS, CDR2 YFSETQ. CDR3 bases read: TGCGCCAGCAGCTTGTCTGCAGGGGCGCAGGGTGGC. Its protein is CASSLSAGAQGG. The CDR3 in full is CASSLSAGAQGGYTF.

This clone was seen only a few times. The missing CDR3 end, 3 residues past where the read stops, is filled in from the germline J gene. The chain combines TRBV18 with TRBJ1-4, with 7 bases identical to TRBD1. Germline CDR1 and CDR2: KGHSH and LQKENI. This CDR3 has 14 amino acids. This chain's CDR3 is CASSPRQGEPPLFF. The CDR3 bases that were read are TGTGCCAGCTCACCACGACAGGGTGAGCCACCA.

In the case of this clone: Relative to the germline gene, one junction end is altered; a read error may explain this. The CDR3 end is not reached by the read, which stops 3 residues before it; the germline J gene fills it in. Within the sample, other DNA sequences also encode this same CDR3. The J gene is TRBJ1-2, the V gene TRBV19; TRBD1 matches at 9 bases. Germline V gene sequence: CDR1 LNHDA, CDR2 SQIVND (reference sequence). This CDR3 region has 15 residues. The CDR3 protein is CASRNPGTGNYGYTF. The DNA read from the CDR3 is TGTGCCAGTCGAAATCCCGGGACAGGGAACTATGGA.

This clone was recorded many times. Read data end 3 residues before the CDR3 end; the end is taken from the germline J gene. The chain recombines TRBV29-1 with TRBJ2-3; 7 positions match TRBD1. V gave up 4 bases and J gave up 4 bases; unmatched junction bases: 2. Germline V gives CDR1 SQVTM, CDR2 ANQGSEA. This CDR3 contains 12 residues. The sequenced part of the CDR3 DNA is TGCAGCGTTGGGGACAGTTCAGATACG. Residues: CSVGDSSDT. The CDR3 as a whole reads CSVGDSSDTQYF.

This clone was recorded many times. The sequence runs out 3 residues before the end of the CDR3; the remainder is reconstructed from the germline J gene. The V and J genes are TRBV30 and TRBJ1-1, with D perhaps TRBD1 (5 bases). CDR1 is GTSNPN and CDR2 is SVGIG in the germline V gene (reference sequence). The CDR3 is 12 residues long. The V end lost 2 bases, the J end lost 4 bases, and 8 bases lay between the germline ends. The sequenced CDR3 bases are TGTGCCTGGAGTCGGGGGGGCACTGAA. Translation: CAWSRGGTE. From start to end, the CDR3 is CAWSRGGTEAFF.

This clone showed up many times. The read terminates 3 residues ahead of where the CDR3 ends, so the germline J gene completes it. The V and J genes are TRBV7-9 and TRBJ2-5; a possible D gene is TRBD1 (6 bases). CDR1 and CDR2 (germline): SEHNR, FQNEAQ (reference sequence). Trimming took off 3 bases at V and 5 bases at J, with 10 bases between the two ends. This CDR3 spans 13 amino acids. CDR3 loop: CASSFGQLETQYF. The CDR3 DNA, read in part, is TGTGCCAGCAGCTTCGGACAGTTGGAGACC.

This clone came up many times. The read ends 3 residues shy of where the CDR3 ends; the end is completed using the germline J gene. The V and J genes are TRBV20-1 and TRBJ2-1, with 11 bases aligning to TRBD2. The CDR3 runs to 16 residues. The V segment lost 5 bases and the J segment 8 bases; nucleotides outside the gene matches: 14. Germline V lookup: CDR1 DFQATT, CDR2 SNEGSKA (reference sequence). The CDR3 sequence: CSASASVAGGPYEQFF. CDR3 DNA (partial): TGCAGTGCTTCAGCCTCTGTAGCGGGAGGGCCCTATGAG.

Remarks on this clone: The read is 3 residues too short to cover the CDR3 end, so that end is filled in from the germline J gene. The genes are TRBV7-2 and TRBJ2-5; D is possibly TRBD2 (5 bases). Trimming took off 3 bases at V and 2 bases at J, with 10 bases between the two ends. Germline lookup yields CDR1 SGHTA and CDR2 FQGNSA. The CDR3 is 14 amino acids. The CDR3 bases that were read are TGTGCCAGCAGCTTCAACGGGGATCAAGAGACC. Translation gives CASSFNGDQET. The full CDR3 is CASSFNGDQETQYF.

This clone was detected ten times or more. The DNA ends 3 residues before the CDR3 does, and the rest of the CDR3 is filled in from the germline J gene. This chain links TRBV27 with TRBJ2-5; 9 bases agree with TRBD2. V was clipped by 3 bases and J by 4 bases; unmatched bases: 6. This CDR3 region has 15 residues. Germline CDR1 reads MNHEY; CDR2 reads SMNVEV (reference sequence). This chain's CDR3 is CASSFGSGSRETQYF. The sequenced part of the CDR3 DNA is TGTGCCAGCAGTTTTGGTAGCGGGAGCAGAGAGACC.

This clone has ten or more counts. Sequencing ends 3 residues short of the CDR3 end; the germline J gene provides the rest. V usage is TRBV6-1 and J usage is TRBJ2-4, with TRBD1 matching 10 bases. The germline CDR1 and CDR2 sequences are MNHNS and SASEGT. The length of the CDR3 is 16 residues. V was pared by 4 bases and J by 4 bases, with 7 bases of the junction left unmatched. The CDR3 sequence: CASSGIKGQGKNIQYF. CDR3 bases read: TGTGCCAGCAGTGGGATTAAGGGACAGGGGAAAAACATT.

This clone has just a few counts. The missing CDR3 end, 3 residues past where the read stops, is filled in from the germline J gene. The gene calls are TRBV7-8 and TRBJ1-1; D is perhaps TRBD1 (5 bases). Trimming stripped 4 bases from V and 1 base from J, with 13 bases between. CDR1 and CDR2 (germline): SGHVS, FQNEAQ. The CDR3 length is 15 residues. CDR3 bases read: TGTGCCAGCAGCTCGCGGGGCAGGCAGAACACTGAA. Its translation: CASSSRGRQNTE. The whole CDR3 reads CASSSRGRQNTEAFF.

Ten or more counts support this clone. The read falls 3 residues short of the CDR3 end, and the missing part is taken from the germline J gene. This chain links TRBV7-2 with TRBJ1-2; no clear D gene. The CDR3 sequence is 14 residues long. The germline CDR1 and CDR2 sequences are SGHTA and FQGNSA. Between the trimmed V and J ends, which lost 5 bases and 0 bases, there was a span of 10 bases. CDR3 region: CASSPTTTNYGYTF. The CDR3 DNA, read in part, is TGTGCCAGCAGCCCAACCACAACTAACTATGGC. Full variable domain (rest looked up from reference TRBV7-2 and TRBJ1-2): GAGVSQSPSNKVTEKGKDVELRCDPISGHTALYWYRQSLGQGLEFLIYFQGNSAPDKSGLPSDRFSAERTGGSVSTLTIQRTQQEDSAVYLCASSPTTTNYGYTFGSGTRLTVV.

This clone was detected many times. The observed sequence ends 3 residues before the CDR3 terminus, with the missing tail filled in from the germline J gene. The J gene is TRBJ1-5, the V gene TRBV20-1; TRBD1 matches at 8 bases. CDR3 length: 14 residues. V was clipped by 5 bases and J by 7 bases; unmatched bases: 10. Germline V gene data show CDR1 as DFQATT and CDR2 as SNEGSKA (reference sequence). The CDR3 loop is CSARGQGARQPQHF. Incomplete CDR3 DNA: TGCAGTGCTCGAGGTCAGGGGGCCAGGCAGCCC.

This clone showed up many times. The missing CDR3 end, 3 residues past where the read stops, is filled in from the germline J gene. The chain is built from TRBV2 and TRBJ2-1; 12 nucleotides align to TRBD2. This CDR3 is 17 amino acids long. V shed 5 bases and J 2 bases; nucleotides not matched to a gene: 7. Germline CDR1 is SNHLY and CDR2 is FYNNEI. The part of the CDR3 DNA that was read is TGTGCCAGCAGTCCCCGACTAGCGGGGGCTACCTACAATGAG. Its translation: CASSPRLAGATYNE. The full CDR3 reads CASSPRLAGATYNEQFF.

This clone showed up just a few times. The CDR3 extends 3 residues past the end of the read, so its final part is completed from the germline J gene. V is TRBV7-8 and J is TRBJ1-6; D is possibly TRBD1 (6 bases). From germline, CDR1 is SGHVS and CDR2 FQNEAQ. This CDR3 has 16 amino acids. Trimming cost V 5 bases and J 11 bases, with 22 bases left between them. Incomplete CDR3 DNA: TGTGCCAGCAGCCCCCATCGAGCAGGGGTTCGTACACCC. This codes for CASSPHRAGVRTP. The CDR3 reads in full as CASSPHRAGVRTPLHF.

In its sample, this clone was seen many times. With the read ending 3 residues before the CDR3 end, the germline J gene is used to fill in that end. The rearrangement links TRBV7-9 to TRBJ1-2; D may be TRBD1 (5 bases). The CDR3 is 14 amino acids. CDR1 and CDR2 from the germline V gene are SEHNR and FQNEAQ (reference sequence). Between the trimmed V and J ends, which lost 7 bases and 0 bases, there was a span of 12 bases. The CDR3 bases that were read are TGTGCCAGCACCATCGACAGTTCTAACTATGGC. This encodes CASTIDSSNYG. The full CDR3 sequence reads CASTIDSSNYGYTF.

This clone was found many times. The CDR3 end is not reached by the read, which stops 3 residues before it; the germline J gene fills it in. The chain joins TRBV6-4 to TRBJ1-5; TRBD1 is a possible D gene (5 bases). Germline CDR1 MRHNA, CDR2 SNTAGT. The CDR3 runs to 14 residues. V shed 4 bases and J shed 2 bases, with 9 bases lying between them. CDR3 DNA (partial): TGTGCCAGCAGTGCAGGAGGGGGCAATCAGCCC. Protein: CASSAGGGNQP. The whole CDR3 sequence reads CASSAGGGNQPQHF.

This clone has at least ten counts. Read sequence stops 3 residues before the CDR3 end, and the germline J gene provides the missing end. This chain links TRBV9 with TRBJ2-1; TRBD2 agrees at 13 bases. The CDR3 spans 17 residues. Germline lookup yields CDR1 SGDLS and CDR2 YYNGEE. V lost 2 bases, J lost 2 bases, and 4 bases stayed unmatched. CDR3 protein: CASSVEGLAGTYNEQFF. Incomplete CDR3 DNA: TGTGCCAGCAGCGTGGAGGGACTAGCGGGGACCTACAATGAG. Variable domain in full (rest from reference TRBV9 and TRBJ2-1): DSGVTQTPKHLITATGQRVTLRCSPRSGDLSVYWYQQSLDQGLQFLIQYYNGEERAKGNILERFSAQQFPDLHSELNLSSLELGDSALYFCASSVEGLAGTYNEQFFGPGTRLTVL.

This clone has ten or more counts. The read falls 3 residues short of the CDR3 end, and the missing part is taken from the germline J gene. V usage is TRBV19 and J usage is TRBJ1-5, with TRBD1 matching 10 bases. V trimming: 7 bases; J trimming: 7 bases; junction bases outside the gene matches: 16. This CDR3 has 17 residues. Germline CDR1 LNHDA, CDR2 SQIVND (reference sequence). CDR3 DNA, as far as it was read: TGTGCCAGTACCCCTCAAGACAGGGGGCAGACGCGGCAGCCC. Translation gives CASTPQDRGQTRQP. The CDR3, in full, reads CASTPQDRGQTRQPQHF.